This entry describes one T cell receptor beta chain. Germline V CDR1 and CDR2: SEHNR, FQNEAQ (reference sequence). The CDR3 is made up of 14 amino acids. V trimming: 6 bases; J trimming: 2 bases; junction bases outside the gene matches: 4. The protocol was immunoSEQ multiplex PCR, while the TCRdb copy is restricted to in-frame clones and leaves out a portion. Here the sample spans approximately 88,000 clones, 94% being singletons. This sample is drawn from a study of T cell changes during pregnancy in multiple sclerosis. This TCR was sampled from a female donor with multiple sclerosis, enrolled in a pregnancy study. The chain employs TRBV7-9 and TRBJ2-3; TRBD2 matches at 8 bases. Sequenced here: peripheral blood, sampled in the third trimester of pregnancy. The chain's CDR3 is CASRGTRITDTQYF. The CDR3 nucleotides are TGTGCCAGCAGAGGGACTAGGATCACAGATACGCAGTATTTT.